This TCR beta chain was observed in a study of blood T cell repertoires in COVID-19. About the study: Samples came from the United States, Italy and Spain, spanning acute and convalescent COVID-19.

Unmatched junction bases numbered 6, after V lost 8 bases and J lost 0 bases. The CDR3 has 16 amino acids. Germline CDR1 and CDR2: SGHTA and FQGNSA. As handled by the study authors: Counts of nucleated cells, estimated from reference gene primer amplification, were obtained. Profiling relied on immunoSEQ multiplex PCR, and the TCRdb table lists in-frame clones only, not all of them. That table furnishes V, J and clone size, whereas the DNA furnished D and trimming. The data hold tens of thousands of clones, with 92% observed a single time. This clonotype was obtained from a man aged 65 to 85 with active COVID-19. Sequencing was carried out using peripheral blood. The V and J genes are TRBV7-2 and TRBJ2-1, with 11 bases lining up with TRBD2. CDR3 DNA: TGTGCCAGCGGGGTAGCGGGAGGGCGCTCCTACAATGAGCAGTTCTTC. Translation gives CASGVAGGRSYNEQFF.